Here is one TCR beta chain with its context. Trimming left V 3 bases short and J 4 bases short, with 9 bases between. The CDR3 contains 14 residues. Germline loops: CDR1 SGHTA, CDR2 FQGNSA. The sample is drawn from a study of technical replicates of blood from a few donors. The repertoire was sequenced with immunoSEQ multiplex PCR; TCRdb's copy has only in-frame clones and lacks some. Among 70,000 or so clones listed, over 95% were seen once. This receptor was obtained from a human donor in good health. The rearrangement uses TRBV7-2 and TRBJ2-2; tentative D call: TRBD2 (5 bases). Sequencing was performed on T cells isolated from PBMCs. The chain's CDR3 is CASSLRARTGELFF. CDR3 coding DNA: TGTGCCAGCAGCTTGCGGGCACGCACCGGGGAGCTGTTTTTT.